This T cell receptor beta chain comes out of a study of CD8 T cells in Susac syndrome. The CDR3 covers 13 residues. The V gene's germline CDR1 is KGHSH and CDR2 LQKENI. Trimming removed 4 bases at V and 5 bases at J, with 9 bases between. Reverse transcription of 0.5 to 1 ug RNA was performed with random hexamers. The authors amplified TCR beta CDR3 across 54 Vbeta and 13 Jbeta using immunoSEQ multiplex PCR. TCRdb reprocessed the immunoSEQ multiplex PCR reads via MiXCR and lists one record per CDR3 protein. The sample carries 120,000 or so distinct CDR3 sequences, approximately 93% recorded once. This clonotype was obtained from a human donor with multiple sclerosis. V gene TRBV18 combines with J gene TRBJ2-1, with no clear D. The sample comprised CD4+ T cells from PBMCs. DNA for the CDR3: TGTGCCAGCTCACTGCTCCGGGACAATGAGCAGTTCTTC. Protein sequence: CASSLLRDNEQFF.